Presented here are 18 T cell receptor beta chains from one specimen sequenced in a study of vaccination effects on CD4 cells after COVID-19. With the ViraFEST assay, the study expanded antigen-specific CD4+ T cells using viral peptide pools, then sequenced them. Culture lasted 10 days before CD4+ T cell isolation. Subjects were given two BNT162b2 or mRNA-1273 vaccine doses. Which antigens these TCRs recognize remains unknown. Some clones are missing from TCRdb's copy, which holds only in-frame ones; the method was immunoSEQ multiplex PCR. This sample has some 22,000 clones, with 60% to 85% found just once. Sequences were derived from CD4+ T cells from PBMCs cultured with HCoV-NL63 spike peptides, sampled after COVID-19 vaccination. The receptors derive from a human donor who received a COVID-19 vaccine.

This chain connects TRBV6-2 or TRBV6-3 to TRBJ1-2; TRBD1 aligns across 8 bases. Unmatched junction bases numbered 7, after V lost 6 bases and J lost 7 bases. Germline V lookup: CDR1 MNHEY, CDR2 SVGEGT. The CDR3 is made up of 13 amino acids. CDR3 DNA: TGTGCCAGCAGCCCACAGGGGGTTGCTGGCTACACCTTC. This encodes CASSPQGVAGYTF.

The V call is TRBV5-6, the J call TRBJ2-7, with a tentative D call TRBD1 (5 bases). The CDR3 runs 12 residues. Germline V CDR1 and CDR2: SGHDT, YYEEEE. The germline V and J ends were trimmed by 4 bases and 4 bases, with 9 bases remaining between them. Written as DNA, the CDR3 is TGTGCCAGCAGCCCCGACAGATACGAGCAGTACTTC. As protein: CASSPDRYEQYF.

The chain carries TRBV30 and TRBJ1-3, with D maybe TRBD1 (6 bases). CDR1 is GTSNPN, CDR2 SVGIG, per germline (reference sequence). There are 13 residues in the CDR3. The V and J ends lost 7 bases and 2 bases respectively, with 12 bases between them. CDR3 in DNA: TGTGCCTTCCGGGGGGGCCCTGGAAACACCATATATTTT. Its protein product is CAFRGGPGNTIYF.

The J gene is TRBJ1-2, the V gene TRBV19; no clear D gene. Trimming left V 0 bases short and J 4 bases short, with 9 bases between. CDR1 and CDR2 (germline): LNHDA, SQIVND (reference sequence). CDR3 size: 14 residues. CDR3 sequence reads: CASSIEVRVYGYTF. The DNA of the CDR3 is TGTGCCAGTAGTATAGAGGTGAGGGTCTATGGCTACACCTTC. Using reference TRBV19 and TRBJ1-2 for the parts outside the CDR3, the full variable domain is DGGITQSPKYLFRKEGQNVTLSCEQNLNHDAMYWYRQDPGQGLRLIYYSQIVNDFQKGDIAEGYSVSREKKESFPLTVTSAQKNPTAFYLCASSIEVRVYGYTFGSGTRLTVV.

This chain uses TRBV5-1 with TRBJ2-7; D assignment may be TRBD1 or TRBD2 (5 bases each). The V gene lost 4 bases and the J gene lost 0 bases, with 14 bases spanning the gap. CDR1 is SGHRS, CDR2 YFSETQ, per germline. This CDR3 contains 15 residues. The CDR3 region has the DNA TGCGCCAGCAGCCCGGGACGGATTACCTCCTACGAGCAGTACTTC. This encodes CASSPGRITSYEQYF.

This clone has a handful of counts. V and J are TRBV19 and TRBJ2-6, with D unresolved. CDR3 length equals 16 residues. Germline V lookup: CDR1 LNHDA, CDR2 SQIVND (reference sequence). The V end lost 8 bases, the J end lost 0 bases, and 14 bases lay between the germline ends. CDR3 DNA: TGTGCCAGTCGTGGCAGCACTCGCTCTGGGGCCAACGTCCTGACTTTC. Translating it yields CASRGSTRSGANVLTF.

The chain carries TRBV7-8 and TRBJ1-2; maybe TRBD1 (5 bases). Germline V gene data show CDR1 as SGHVS and CDR2 as FQNEAQ. The CDR3 has 13 residues. V gave up 5 bases and J gave up 7 bases, with 14 bases separating them. The CDR3 DNA reads as TGTGCCAGCAGCATAAGCGGGACTCTTGGCTACACCTTC. Translating gives CASSISGTLGYTF.

The chain is built from TRBV9 and TRBJ1-3; a possible D gene is TRBD1 (6 bases). The germline V gene encodes CDR1 SGDLS and CDR2 YYNGEE. Deletions cut 3 bases from V and 0 bases from J, with 7 bases between. The CDR3 contains 14 residues. CDR3 nucleotides: TGTGCCAGCAGCGCAGGGGACTCTGGAAACACCATATATTTT. The encoded protein is CASSAGDSGNTIYF. The whole variable domain, remainder taken from reference TRBV9 and TRBJ1-3, is DSGVTQTPKHLITATGQRVTLRCSPRSGDLSVYWYQQSLDQGLQFLIQYYNGEERAKGNILERFSAQQFPDLHSELNLSSLELGDSALYFCASSAGDSGNTIYFGEGSWLTVV.

The rearrangement joins TRBV5-6 to TRBJ2-7, with 8 bases aligning to TRBD1. With 2 bases clipped from V and 7 bases from J, the junction kept 5 bases outside the gene matches. From germline, CDR1 is SGHDT and CDR2 YYEEEE. This CDR3 is built from 13 residues. The CDR3 nucleotides read TGTGCCAGCAGCTTAGACAGGGGTGGGGAGCAGTACTTC. Amino acids: CASSLDRGGEQYF.

This chain joins TRBV29-1 and TRBJ1-1; the D is unclear. Per the germline V gene, CDR1 is SQVTM and CDR2 is ANQGSEA. Trimming took 6 bases from V and 6 from J, leaving 20 bases between them. This CDR3 is 14 amino acids long. CDR3 in amino acids: CSVTNHGDVSEAFF. The CDR3 DNA follows: TGCAGCGTCACAAACCACGGGGATGTATCTGAAGCTTTCTTT.

The genes are TRBV14 and TRBJ2-5, with TRBD2 matching 11 bases. This CDR3 contains 15 residues. Germline V gene data show CDR1 as SGHDN and CDR2 as FVKESK. Trimming removed 4 bases from V and 5 bases from J; junction bases left unmatched: 6. CDR3 bases: TGTGCCAGCAGCCCGTCCGCTAGCGGGAGGGAGACCCAGTACTTC. This translates into CASSPSASGRETQYF.

The rearrangement joins TRBV9 to TRBJ2-7; 13 bases are shared with TRBD2. The germline CDR1 and CDR2 sequences are SGDLS and YYNGEE. Germline trimming cut 3 bases from V and 5 bases from J; bases unmatched to any gene: 5. The CDR3 runs to 15 residues. CDR3 sequence (DNA): TGTGCCAGCAGCGCGGGACTAGCGGGGCGGGACGAGCAGTACTTC. This gives the protein CASSAGLAGRDEQYF.

V is TRBV11-2 and J is TRBJ2-7, with D maybe TRBD1 (6 bases). The CDR3 spans 18 residues. Between the trimmed V and J ends, which lost 4 bases and 0 bases, there was a span of 22 bases. Germline CDR1 SGHAT, CDR2 FQNNGV. CDR3 loop: CASSSPTAADRSSYEQYF. The CDR3 DNA sequence: TGTGCCAGCAGCTCCCCCACTGCCGCCGACAGGAGCTCCTACGAGCAGTACTTC.

This chain joins TRBV7-9 and TRBJ2-1; TRBD2 matches 7 bases. V shed 0 bases and J 16 bases; nucleotides not matched to a gene: 3. CDR3 length: 11 residues. Germline assignment: CDR1 SEHNR and CDR2 FQNEAQ (reference sequence). This CDR3 is CASSLAGGFFF. In DNA, the CDR3 is TGTGCCAGCAGCTTAGCGGGGGGGTTCTTCTTC.

This sequence joins TRBV6-5 and TRBJ1-6; unclear D gene. Germline CDR1 and CDR2: MNHEY and SVGAGI. The CDR3 runs 13 residues. V lost 7 bases to trimming and J lost 9 bases, with 13 bases between them. CDR3 region: CASMEHKGSPLHF. CDR3 DNA: TGTGCCAGCATGGAGCATAAGGGTTCACCCCTCCACTTT.

The chain combines TRBV28 with TRBJ2-7; 8 bases fit TRBD2. Germline CDR1 is MDHEN and CDR2 is SYDVKM. The CDR3 sequence is 14 residues long. V was clipped by 7 bases and J by 3 bases; unmatched bases: 8. The CDR3 DNA sequence: TGTGCCAGCAACATAGCGGGACGTTTCTACGAGCAGTACTTC. It codes for CASNIAGRFYEQYF.

This chain joins TRBV5-1 and TRBJ1-1; D gene ambiguous. CDR1 and CDR2 (germline): SGHRS, YFSETQ. CDR3 length: 16 residues. Deletions cut 0 bases from V and 1 base from J, with 13 bases between. CDR3 amino acids: CASSLGVEEPNTEAFF. The CDR3 DNA follows: TGCGCCAGCAGCTTGGGGGTCGAAGAGCCGAACACTGAAGCTTTCTTT.

This clone has just a few counts. The J gene is TRBJ1-6, the V gene TRBV6-2 or TRBV6-3, with 7 nucleotides matching TRBD1. The junction had 8 bases not matched to a gene; V was cut back by 6 bases and J by 9 bases. The germline V gene encodes CDR1 MNHEY and CDR2 SVGEGT. This CDR3 has 14 residues. The CDR3 reads CASSLGQGVSPLHF. CDR3 in DNA: TGTGCCAGCAGCCTAGGGCAGGGGGTTTCACCCCTCCACTTT.